Presented here are 28 T cell receptor beta chains from one specimen sequenced in a study of T cells in Graves' hyperthyroidism and ophthalmopathy. RNA transcripts provided the source from which TCR beta CDR3 regions were amplified. The primer set for the first-round RT-PCR of the TCR CDR3 was HTBI. TCRdb itself ran the multiplex PCR reads through MiXCR, one entry per CDR3 protein. The sample includes 400,000 to 600,000 distinct CDR3 sequences, roughly a sixth of them seen just once. Sequencing used blood. The receptor source for this set is a woman aged 25 to 39 with Graves' ophthalmopathy.

In this sample, this clonotype turned up many times. The CDR3, as DNA: TGCAGCGTGACCTCCGGACTTCACTCAGATACGCAGTATTTT. This sequence encodes CSVTSGLHSDTQYF. V and J are TRBV29-1 and TRBJ2-3, with a possible D match to TRBD2 (5 bases). The V gene lost 6 bases and the J gene lost 4 bases, with 17 bases spanning the gap. This CDR3 comprises 14 residues. The germline gives CDR1 SQVTM, CDR2 ANQGSEA.

This rearrangement joins TRBV18 to TRBJ2-7, with no clear D. CDR1 and CDR2 (germline): KGHSH, LQKENI. The length of the CDR3 is 15 residues. Trimming took 4 bases from V and 0 from J, leaving 13 bases between them. In DNA form, the CDR3 reads TGTGCCAGCTCACTCACCAGTGACACCTCCTACGAGCAGTACTTC. Its protein is CASSLTSDTSYEQYF.

The chain has TRBV7-9 and TRBJ1-1; possibly TRBD1 for D (5 bases). V was cut by 3 bases and J by 0 bases, with 14 bases left in between. The CDR3 runs to 16 residues. Germline values: CDR1 SEHNR, CDR2 FQNEAQ (reference sequence). CDR3 nucleotides: TGTGCCAGCAGCTTGACCCCGGGACCGTTGAACACTGAAGCTTTCTTT. This gives the protein CASSLTPGPLNTEAFF.

On this clonotype: A read error may be the cause here, since a much bigger clone is one base away. This sequence joins TRBV28 and TRBJ2-7; tentatively, D is TRBD2 (6 bases). The CDR3 has 14 amino acids. Germline-derived CDR1 and CDR2 are MDHEN and SYDVKM. CDR3 amino acids: CAGSLWAEGNKQYF. CDR3 in DNA: TGTGCCGGCAGTTTATGGGCGGAGGGGAATAAGCAGTACTTC.

The chain carries TRBV20-1 and TRBJ2-3; D call uncertain. With 7 bases removed from V and 2 bases from J, the gap between germline ends came to 4 bases. This CDR3 is built from 10 residues. The germline CDR1 and CDR2 sequences are DFQATT and SNEGSKA (reference sequence). The CDR3 bases are TGCAGTGTACACACAGATACGCAGTATTTT. This codes for CSVHTDTQYF.

A few counts support this clonotype. The chain couples TRBV18 to TRBJ2-5; D gene ambiguous. The germline gives CDR1 KGHSH, CDR2 LQKENI. Trimming left V 3 bases short and J 2 bases short, with 7 bases between. The CDR3 extends over 13 amino acids. The CDR3 region has the DNA TGTGCCAGCTCACCGGGTCTTCAAGAGACCCAGTACTTC. Translated: CASSPGLQETQYF. The full variable domain, completed using reference TRBV18 and TRBJ2-5, is NAGVMQNPRHLVRRRGQEARLRCSPMKGHSHVYWYRQLPEEGLKFMVYLQKENIIDESGMPKERFSAEFPKEGPSILRIQQVVRGDSAAYFCASSPGLQETQYFGPGTRLLVL.

In its sample, this clonotype was seen many times. This rearrangement joins TRBV7-2 to TRBJ2-3; D is possibly TRBD2 (5 bases). Germline V gene sequence: CDR1 SGHTA, CDR2 FQGNSA. Trimming cost V 5 bases and J 1 base, with 19 bases left between them. The CDR3 runs 17 residues. CDR3 residues: CASSLQRREWGTDTQYF. CDR3 nucleotides: TGTGCCAGCAGCCTACAGCGAAGGGAGTGGGGCACAGATACGCAGTATTTT.

This clonotype was observed at least ten times. This chain connects TRBV28 to TRBJ2-1; TRBD1 is a possible D gene (5 bases). This CDR3 is 16 amino acids long. Germline assignment: CDR1 MDHEN and CDR2 SYDVKM. Trimming took off 5 bases at V and 3 bases at J, with 17 bases between the two ends. For the CDR3, the DNA is TGTGCCAGCAGTATCAGAACAGGCTTACTCTACAATGAGCAGTTCTTC. Its protein product is CASSIRTGLLYNEQFF.

The sample holds many counts of this clonotype. The CDR3 reads CSARGLRGTYEQYF. CDR3 nucleotide sequence: TGCAGTGCTAGAGGGCTAAGGGGGACCTACGAGCAGTACTTC. This chain links TRBV20-1 with TRBJ2-7, with D possibly being TRBD1 (6 bases). CDR1 is DFQATT, CDR2 SNEGSKA, per germline (reference sequence). The V end was cut by 1 base, the J end by 2 bases, with 12 bases between. The CDR3 loop spans 14 amino acids.

The chain recombines TRBV13 with TRBJ2-5; 8 positions agree with TRBD2. CDR1 is PRHDT and CDR2 is FYEKMQ in the germline V gene (reference sequence). CDR3 length equals 15 residues. V gave up 1 base and J gave up 2 bases; unmatched junction bases: 3. The CDR3 DNA is TGTGCCAGCAGCTTAGCGGGAGGGCAACAAGAGACCCAGTACTTC. It is translated as CASSLAGGQQETQYF.

This clonotype was seen repeatedly, ten times or more. This rearrangement joins TRBV18 to TRBJ2-1, with unresolved D. Germline V gene lookup returns CDR1 KGHSH and CDR2 LQKENI. The CDR3 sequence is 15 residues long. V was clipped by 6 bases and J by 8 bases, with 20 bases between them. As DNA, the CDR3 is TGTGCCAGCTCCTTGGACCCCGTTATAATCGATGAGCAGTTCTTC. Its translation is CASSLDPVIIDEQFF.

Ten or more counts support this clonotype. The chain has TRBV28 and TRBJ1-1; D is uncertain. The CDR3 consists of 12 residues. The germline V and J ends were trimmed by 6 bases and 10 bases, with 15 bases remaining between them. From germline, CDR1 is MDHEN and CDR2 SYDVKM. The DNA of the CDR3 is TGTGCCAGCAGGCAAAGGGTAGTTGGAGCTTTCTTT. Protein sequence: CASRQRVVGAFF.

The rearrangement joins TRBV14 to TRBJ2-5, with D tentatively TRBD1 (7 bases). The CDR3 has 15 amino acids. Germline V lookup: CDR1 SGHDN, CDR2 FVKESK. Between the trimmed V and J ends, which lost 2 bases and 4 bases, there was a span of 14 bases. CDR3 region: CASSQIRGARETQYF. The CDR3 nucleotides are TGTGCCAGCAGCCAAATCAGGGGGGCGCGAGAGACCCAGTACTTC.

The table lists this clonotype with many counts. For the CDR3, the DNA is TGTGCCAGCAGCCCCAAGGGCGGGAGGGCCGCGGAGGATGAGCAGTTCTTC. It encodes CASSPKGGRAAEDEQFF. This rearrangement joins TRBV11-2 to TRBJ2-1; 9 bases are shared with TRBD2. The V segment lost 5 bases and the J segment 8 bases; nucleotides outside the gene matches: 16. Germline loops: CDR1 SGHAT, CDR2 FQNNGV. The CDR3 totals 17 residues.

In this sample, this clonotype turned up a few times. The chain uses TRBV9 and TRBJ2-7, with 9 positions matching TRBD2. The V gene end was trimmed by 3 bases and the J gene end by 2 bases; junction bases not matched to a gene: 12. CDR1 SGDLS and CDR2 YYNGEE come from the germline V gene. This CDR3 is built from 17 residues. DNA for the CDR3: TGTGCCAGCAGCGGAGGTCCTTCAGCGGGAGGAACCTACGAGCAGTACTTC. It translates to CASSGGPSAGGTYEQYF.

A word on this clonotype: This could be a read error, since a much larger clone is one nucleotide away. The chain joins TRBV6-1 to TRBJ1-5, with no clear D. Looked up from germline, CDR1 is MNHNS and CDR2 is SASEGT. CDR3 size: 17 residues. CDR3 in DNA: TGTTCCAGCAACACCCGATTTAGGCAGTTTACGAATCAGCCCCAGCATTTT. Protein product: CSSNTRFRQFTNQPQHF.

The chain combines TRBV3-1 with TRBJ2-3; 8 positions agree with TRBD2. CDR1 and CDR2 from the germline V gene are LGHDT and YNNKEL (reference sequence). The CDR3 is 14 residues long. J gave up 7 bases and V 6 bases, and 9 bases lay outside the gene matches. The DNA for the CDR3 is TGTGCCAGCAGTTATCGGCGGGAGGCCTATACGCAGTATTTT. Translating gives CASSYRREAYTQYF.

This clonotype appeared a single time. This chain joins TRBV19 and TRBJ1-2; D is unclear. V gave up 2 bases and J gave up 10 bases, with 11 bases separating them. This CDR3 has 12 amino acids. Germline V gene lookup returns CDR1 LNHDA and CDR2 SQIVND (reference sequence). The CDR3 DNA reads TGTGCCAGTAGTATACCCGACGGCCCCTACACCTTC. As protein: CASSIPDGPYTF.

This clonotype was found many times. CDR3 sequence: CASRTTRQATLTYEQYF. The CDR3 nucleotides read TGTGCCAGCAGAACTACTCGACAGGCCACATTAACCTACGAGCAGTACTTC. The chain recombines TRBV28 with TRBJ2-7, with TRBD1 as a possible D gene (6 bases). The CDR3 has 17 residues. The germline gives CDR1 MDHEN, CDR2 SYDVKM. The V end was cut by 6 bases, the J end by 2 bases, with 23 bases between.

The chain combines TRBV5-5 with TRBJ2-1; maybe TRBD1 (5 bases). The V gene's germline CDR1 is SGHKS and CDR2 YYEKEE (reference sequence). The length of the CDR3 is 15 residues. The ends were cut back, 0 bases at V and 10 bases at J, with 17 bases in the middle. The CDR3 coding sequence is TGTGCCAGCAGCTTGGCGGCAGGGAATGGCATCGAGCAGTTCTTC. Translation: CASSLAAGNGIEQFF.

This clonotype was detected many times. The J gene is TRBJ2-1, the V gene TRBV18; TRBD2 might be the D (5 bases). Trimming stripped 3 bases from V and 9 bases from J, with 15 bases between. The CDR3 extends over 14 amino acids. CDR1 KGHSH and CDR2 LQKENI come from the germline V gene. CDR3 sequence: CASSPGSGSTEQFF. The CDR3 DNA reads as TGTGCCAGCTCACCGGGTTCGGGGTCTACTGAGCAGTTCTTC.

Turning to this clonotype: This may come from a read error, since a much larger clone is one base off. This chain connects TRBV30 to TRBJ1-5; 11 bases match TRBD1. J gave up 6 bases and V 3 bases, and 4 bases lay outside the gene matches. This CDR3 has 14 residues. CDR1 and CDR2 (germline): GTSNPN, SVGIG (reference sequence). The DNA of the CDR3 is TGTGCCTGGAGGGACAGGGGGCCGGGTCAGCCCCAGCATTTT. Protein: CAWRDRGPGQPQHF.

This clonotype has ten or more counts. The chain joins TRBV28 to TRBJ1-5; tentative D call: TRBD1 (6 bases). The germline V gene has CDR1 MDHEN and CDR2 SYDVKM. The V gene lost 4 bases and the J gene lost 9 bases, with 19 bases spanning the gap. CDR3 length: 15 residues. This chain's CDR3 is CASSSRQEGVRPQHF. The DNA for the CDR3 is TGTGCCAGCAGTTCCCGACAGGAGGGAGTTCGGCCCCAGCATTTT.

This clonotype was detected a few times. CDR3 sequence reads: CASRGTSGIGELFF. The CDR3 DNA sequence: TGTGCCAGCAGGGGGACTAGCGGAATCGGGGAGCTGTTTTTT. The rearrangement links TRBV28 to TRBJ2-2, with 11 positions matching TRBD2. The CDR3 covers 14 residues. J was trimmed by 7 bases and V by 6 bases; bases with no gene match: 4. Germline loops: CDR1 MDHEN, CDR2 SYDVKM.

At least ten counts were recorded for this clonotype. The J gene is TRBJ1-4, the V gene TRBV20-1; TRBD1 aligns across 7 bases. Germline assignment: CDR1 DFQATT and CDR2 SNEGSKA (reference sequence). V was pared by 0 bases and J by 0 bases, with 4 bases of the junction left unmatched. This CDR3 is 16 amino acids long. The CDR3: CSARDGDSATNEKLFF. In DNA form, the CDR3 reads TGCAGTGCTAGAGATGGGGACAGTGCAACTAATGAAAAACTGTTTTTT.

This clonotype appeared many times. The CDR3 here is CSARDWGRDDTGELFF. The CDR3 DNA is TGCAGTGCTAGAGACTGGGGGAGGGACGACACCGGGGAGCTGTTTTTT. The chain employs TRBV20-1 and TRBJ2-2; 7 bases line up with TRBD2. Germline lookup yields CDR1 DFQATT and CDR2 SNEGSKA (reference sequence). The CDR3 loop spans 16 amino acids. Losses at the gene ends were 0 bases for V and 3 bases for J; bases not matched to a gene: 7.

A remark on this clonotype: A much larger clone differs by one base, so this may be a read error. The gene calls are TRBV20-1 and TRBJ2-3, with D uncertain. Trimming left V 6 bases short and J 0 bases short, with 16 bases between. CDR3 length: 15 residues. CDR1 is DFQATT and CDR2 is SNEGSKA in the germline V gene (reference sequence). The CDR3: CSATLPGSSTDTQYF. CDR3 DNA: TGCAGTGCCACTCTGCCTGGGTCTAGCACAGATACGCAGTATTTT.

In its sample, this clonotype was seen many times. The chain couples TRBV3-1 to TRBJ2-7, with 12 bases matching TRBD2. Germline V lookup: CDR1 LGHDT, CDR2 YNNKEL (reference sequence). V dropped 5 bases and J dropped 6; count of bases not matched to a gene: 14. The CDR3 runs to 17 residues. CDR3: CASSTRTSGTPLGEQYF. As DNA, the CDR3 is TGTGCCAGCAGCACCCGGACTAGCGGGACCCCGTTGGGCGAGCAGTACTTC.